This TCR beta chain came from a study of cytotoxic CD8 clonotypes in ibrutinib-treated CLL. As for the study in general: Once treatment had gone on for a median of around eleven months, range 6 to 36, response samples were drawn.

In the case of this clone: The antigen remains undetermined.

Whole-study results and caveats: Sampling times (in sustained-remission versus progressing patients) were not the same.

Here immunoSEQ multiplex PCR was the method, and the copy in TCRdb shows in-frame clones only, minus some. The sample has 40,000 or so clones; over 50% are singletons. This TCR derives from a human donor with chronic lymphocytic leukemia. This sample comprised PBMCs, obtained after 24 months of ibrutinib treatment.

CDR3: CASSLGLEGYGYTF. Written as DNA, the CDR3 is TGTGCCAGCAGCCTCGGCCTAGAGGGGTATGGCTACACCTTC. This chain joins TRBV27 and TRBJ1-2; tentatively, D is TRBD1 (5 bases). The V gene lost 6 bases and the J gene lost 5 bases, with 16 bases spanning the gap. The CDR3 runs to 14 residues. Germline CDR1 reads MNHEY; CDR2 reads SMNVEV (reference sequence).